These T cell receptor beta chains were read from a single sample in a study of blood T cell repertoires in COVID-19. Generated by immunoSEQ multiplex PCR, the TCRdb table keeps only in-frame clones and is missing some. The table lists roughly 150,000 clones, around 84% of them singletons. Sequencing was performed on peripheral blood. The receptors were gathered from an elderly woman with acute or convalescent COVID-19. Both conserved end residues are part of each CDR3. The D gene is left open where the match is weak. Clone size is stated in some rows and not others, as once, few, many or a class when expanded.

clone size,J gene,D gene,V gene,CDR3 protein,CDR3 DNA
few,TRBJ1-6,.,TRBV19,CASKEALNSPLHF,TGTGCCAGTAAAGAGGCCTTAAATTCACCCCTCCACTTT
.,TRBJ2-1,TRBD1,TRBV19,CASTPGQRANEQFF,TGTGCCAGTACCCCGGGACAGAGAGCCAATGAGCAGTTCTTC
.,TRBJ2-1,TRBD1,TRBV7-8,CASSLAYKSGQDYNEQFF,TGTGCCAGCAGCTTAGCATATAAGTCCGGACAGGATTACAATGAGCAGTTCTTC
once,TRBJ1-1,.,TRBV28,CASSLGLGMSNTEAFF,TGTGCCAGCAGTTTGGGGCTTGGGATGTCGAACACTGAAGCTTTCTTT
.,TRBJ1-5,.,TRBV28,CASSFAGKAQHF,TGTGCCAGCAGTTTCGCAGGGAAGGCCCAGCATTTT
.,TRBJ2-5,TRBD1,TRBV7-9,CASSPGTGDRETQYF,TGTGCCAGCAGCCCCGGGACAGGGGATAGGGAGACCCAGTACTTC
.,TRBJ2-7,TRBD2,TRBV24-1,CATSDSSLAGGHTQYF,TGTGCCACCAGTGATTCCTCCCTAGCGGGAGGCCATACGCAGTACTTC
.,TRBJ2-7,.,TRBV29-1,CSVIRGAYEQYF,TGCAGCGTTATCAGGGGTGCCTACGAGCAGTACTTC
.,TRBJ1-5,.,TRBV7-2,CASSLAWGGGSNQPQHF,TGTGCCAGCAGCTTAGCGTGGGGCGGGGGGAGCAATCAGCCCCAGCATTTT
once,TRBJ1-2,.,TRBV27,CASSPDRIGVFGYTF,TGTGCCAGCAGTCCTGACAGGATAGGAGTTTTTGGCTACACCTTC
.,TRBJ1-5,TRBD1,TRBV2,CASSEDAGGLGQPQHF,TGTGCCAGCAGTGAAGATGCAGGGGGCTTAGGGCAGCCCCAGCATTTT
.,TRBJ2-7,.,TRBV6-2/TRBV6-3,CASTPGVPRGKDSYEQYF,TGTGCCAGCACCCCAGGGGTCCCAAGGGGCAAGGACTCCTACGAGCAGTACTTC
.,TRBJ2-2,.,TRBV18,CASIPPLNTGELFF,TGTGCCAGCATCCCCCCATTGAACACCGGGGAGCTGTTTTTT
.,TRBJ2-5,.,TRBV3-1/TRBV3-2,CASSQRVQETQYF,TGTGCCAGCAGTCAGCGTGTACAAGAGACCCAGTACTTC
.,TRBJ2-1,TRBD2,TRBV7-9,CASSPFIGLAGVNNEQFF,TGTGCCAGCAGTCCCTTCATTGGACTAGCGGGAGTTAACAATGAGCAGTTCTTC
.,TRBJ1-3,.,TRBV5-1,CASSLASSGNTIYF,TGCGCCAGCAGCTTGGCCTCTTCTGGAAACACCATATATTTT
.,TRBJ1-3,TRBD1,TRBV2,CASRAGQAGSSGNTIYF,TGTGCCAGCAGAGCCGGACAGGCCGGGAGCTCTGGAAACACCATATATTTT
.,TRBJ1-2,.,TRBV6-1,CASSEISRNYGYTF,TGTGCCAGCAGTGAAATTTCGCGAAACTATGGCTACACCTTC
.,TRBJ2-7,TRBD2,TRBV29-1,CSVRASSGEQYF,TGCAGCGTTCGGGCATCTAGCGGGGAGCAGTACTTC
.,TRBJ2-5,TRBD2,TRBV2,CASKPGTTNGGQYF,TGTGCCAGTAAACCGGGGACTACAAATGGTGGGCAGTACTTC
once,TRBJ1-2,TRBD1,TRBV6-5,CASRRTGADGYTF,TGTGCCAGCAGAAGGACAGGGGCGGATGGCTACACCTTC
.,TRBJ1-1,.,TRBV2,CASSGQLNTEAFF,TGTGCCAGCAGTGGACAGCTGAACACTGAAGCTTTCTTT
.,TRBJ2-7,.,TRBV19,CASSIRTPPYEQYF,TGTGCCAGTAGTATCCGGACACCTCCCTACGAGCAGTACTTC
.,TRBJ2-2,TRBD2,TRBV19,CASAVRLAGNTGELFF,TGTGCCAGTGCGGTTCGATTAGCGGGGAACACCGGGGAGCTGTTTTTT
.,TRBJ2-3,TRBD2,TRBV9,CASSVNAGVEITQYF,TGTGCCAGCAGCGTAAATGCGGGGGTAGAAATTACGCAGTATTTT
once,TRBJ1-2,TRBD1,TRBV19,CASSLQGAGYTF,TGTGCCAGTAGTCTACAGGGGGCTGGCTACACCTTC
.,TRBJ1-2,TRBD1,TRBV25-1,CASRGDRGNYGYTF,TGTGCCAGCAGAGGGGACAGGGGGAACTATGGCTACACCTTC
.,TRBJ2-5,.,TRBV30,CAWSSGGETQYF,TGTGCCTGGAGTTCAGGGGGGGAGACCCAGTACTTC
.,TRBJ2-1,TRBD2,TRBV11-3,CASSLDPGGGEQFF,TGTGCCAGCAGCTTAGATCCGGGGGGTGGTGAGCAGTTCTTC
.,TRBJ2-5,.,TRBV5-4,CASSLEGSETQYF,TGTGCCAGCAGCTTGGAAGGTAGCGAGACCCAGTACTTC
once,TRBJ1-5,.,TRBV21-1,CASSKARGRSRQPQHF,TGTGCCAGCAGCAAAGCGCGGGGAAGGTCCCGGCAGCCCCAGCATTTT
.,TRBJ1-5,.,TRBV7-9,CASSLELGGIDQPQHF,TGTGCCAGCAGCTTAGAATTAGGAGGAATCGATCAGCCCCAGCATTTT
.,TRBJ1-1,TRBD1,TRBV6-2/TRBV6-3,CASSLRQGAEAFF,TGTGCCAGCAGTTTGAGACAGGGGGCTGAAGCTTTCTTT
.,TRBJ1-2,.,TRBV5-6,CASSSLTGPRDIGYTF,TGTGCCAGCAGCTCGTTAACAGGGCCGAGAGATATCGGCTACACCTTC